This T cell receptor beta chain is from a study of spatial heterogeneity in lung cancer. Study-wide points: Within tumors, counts of expanded alpha and beta TCRs tracked tumor mutation counts.

Deletions cut 1 base from V and 0 bases from J, with 14 bases between. Germline CDR1 and CDR2: SGHTS and YDEGEE. This CDR3 is built from 16 residues. This clonotype was picked up one time. Its antigen is still unknown. The time point denotes: sample taken at primary tumor resection. Without sorting, whole RNA was sequenced from tumor, nontumor lung or frozen PBMC. In the library, each TCR cDNA molecule bore its own unique molecular identifier. TCRdb independently ran MiXCR on the 5' RACE reads; one entry per CDR3 protein. The sample holds about 3,000 distinct CDR3 sequences, around 16% seen once. This TCR came from a male donor with early-stage non-small cell lung cancer. This rearrangement joins TRBV5-8 to TRBJ2-7; a weak D match, TRBD1 (5 bases). Specimen: lung tumor tissue, collected at surgery. The CDR3 here is CASSLPVTALSYEQYF. In nucleotides, the CDR3 is TGTGCCAGCAGCTTGCCCGTGACAGCGCTCTCCTACGAGCAGTACTTC.